The 21 T cell receptor beta chains listed next were all sequenced from one sample in a study of cytomegalovirus exposure and HLA in healthy donors. Profiled with immunoSEQ multiplex PCR; TCRdb holds only in-frame clones, not every one. The table shows about 98,000 clones, with 87% occurring only once. Material: PBMCs. These receptors all come from a woman in her 30s in good health and CMV-seronegative.

CDR3 sequence: CASSRGYSNQPQHF. In DNA form, the CDR3 reads TGTGCCAGCAGTCGGGGATATAGCAATCAGCCCCAGCATTTT. The gene calls are TRBV27 and TRBJ1-5, with no clear D. Trimming shortened V by 5 bases and J by 0 bases, and 8 bases separated the two germline ends. This CDR3 comprises 14 residues. Germline V gives CDR1 MNHEY, CDR2 SMNVEV (reference sequence).

The CDR3 reads CASTNSSYEQYF. DNA for the CDR3: TGTGCCAGCACCAACTCCTCCTACGAGCAGTACTTC. The chain uses TRBV2 and TRBJ2-7; D not certain. Germline V gene lookup returns CDR1 SNHLY and CDR2 FYNNEI. Trimming took off 7 bases at V and 0 bases at J, with 7 bases between the two ends. There are 12 residues in the CDR3.

The V and J genes are TRBV9 and TRBJ2-2; tentatively, D is TRBD1 (6 bases). V was clipped by 0 bases and J by 8 bases, with 14 bases between them. Germline V CDR1 and CDR2: SGDLS, YYNGEE. The CDR3 covers 15 residues. The CDR3 bases are TGTGCCAGCAGCGTAGCTCTGGGGGCGCCTGGGGAGCTGTTTTTT. It codes for CASSVALGAPGELFF.

The chain joins TRBV6-5 to TRBJ2-1; 9 nucleotides align to TRBD1. The CDR3 consists of 15 residues. V was clipped by 1 base and J by 7 bases; unmatched bases: 5. Per germline, CDR1 MNHEY and CDR2 SVGAGI. In nucleotides, the CDR3 is TGTGCCAGCAGTTACTACAGGGGGCCGGTGAATGAGCAGTTCTTC. This encodes CASSYYRGPVNEQFF.

The chain couples TRBV5-4 to TRBJ2-7; the match to TRBD2 covers 11 bases. Trimming took 4 bases from V and 0 from J; bases not matched to a gene: 6. Germline V gene lookup returns CDR1 SGHNT and CDR2 YYREEE (reference sequence). This CDR3 is built from 16 residues. In nucleotides, the CDR3 is TGTGCCAGCAGCCTCAGACTAGCGGGGAGCTCCTACGAGCAGTACTTC. It encodes CASSLRLAGSSYEQYF.

The chain links TRBV28 to TRBJ2-7, with 7 bases fitting TRBD2. The CDR3 runs 15 residues. CDR1 is MDHEN, CDR2 SYDVKM, per germline. With 4 bases clipped from V and 4 bases from J, the junction kept 10 bases outside the gene matches. CDR3 protein: CASSSGGSSGYEQYF. CDR3 DNA sequence: TGTGCCAGCAGTTCAGGAGGGTCTAGCGGATACGAGCAGTACTTC.

The genes are TRBV5-5 and TRBJ1-1, with unresolved D. CDR1 is SGHKS, CDR2 YYEKEE, per germline (reference sequence). The V end was cut by 0 bases, the J end by 4 bases, with 4 bases between. This CDR3 comprises 12 residues. The CDR3 reads CASSLALTEAFF. The CDR3 coding sequence is TGTGCCAGCAGCTTGGCCCTCACTGAAGCTTTCTTT.

This clone was found once. The chain joins TRBV27 to TRBJ1-5; D gene uncertain. There are 13 residues in the CDR3. Per the germline V gene, CDR1 is MNHEY and CDR2 is SMNVEV (reference sequence). V was trimmed by 5 bases and J by 6 bases, leaving 11 bases between them. CDR3 coding DNA: TGTGCCAGCAGTGGGGAAGAGGGTCAGCCCCAGCATTTT. This codes for CASSGEEGQPQHF.

V gene TRBV7-3 combines with J gene TRBJ2-7; 11 bases are shared with TRBD1. Germline loops: CDR1 SGHTA, CDR2 FQGTGA. CDR3 length: 14 residues. V trimming: 5 bases; J trimming: 5 bases; junction bases outside the gene matches: 5. CDR3 sequence (DNA): TGTGCCAGCAGCCTCGCGGGACAGGGGGACGAGCAGTACTTC. It specifies CASSLAGQGDEQYF.

This clone came up once. The rearrangement links TRBV5-6 to TRBJ1-4; 7 bases line up with TRBD1. CDR3 length: 15 residues. The germline gives CDR1 SGHDT, CDR2 YYEEEE. Trimming at V came to 5 bases and at J to 8 bases, leaving 12 bases not matched to a gene. The CDR3: CASRLPGTDGEKLFF. In DNA form, the CDR3 reads TGTGCCAGCAGATTACCCGGGACAGATGGGGAAAAACTGTTTTTT.

This clone was counted a few times. The J gene is TRBJ2-7, the V gene TRBV2; 8 bases align to TRBD1. This CDR3 is built from 14 residues. Germline CDR1 SNHLY, CDR2 FYNNEI. Trimming at V came to 6 bases and at J to 3 bases, leaving 7 bases not matched to a gene. The CDR3 loop is CASSRQGLGYEQYF. Written as DNA, the CDR3 is TGTGCCAGCAGCCGACAGGGGTTAGGCTACGAGCAGTACTTC. Full variable domain (remainder filled in from reference TRBV2 and TRBJ2-7): EPEVTQTPSHQVTQMGQEVILRCVPISNHLYFYWYRQILGQKVEFLVSFYNNEISEKSEIFDDQFSVERPDGSNFTLKIRSTKLEDSAMYFCASSRQGLGYEQYFGPGTRLTVT.

Only one count was recorded for this clone. J is TRBJ2-7 and V is TRBV13; D may be TRBD1 (6 bases). The CDR3 length is 15 residues. Germline V gives CDR1 PRHDT, CDR2 FYEKMQ (reference sequence). V lost 1 base and J 1 base, leaving 11 bases between the germline ends. The CDR3 sequence: CASSLAPQGSYEQYF. The CDR3 DNA sequence: TGTGCCAGCAGCTTAGCACCACAGGGTTCCTACGAGCAGTACTTC.

The V call is TRBV2, the J call TRBJ2-2; D perhaps matches TRBD2 (5 bases). The CDR3 is 13 amino acids. The V end was cut by 6 bases, the J end by 4 bases, with 9 bases between. In germline, CDR1 is SNHLY, CDR2 FYNNEI. CDR3 loop: CASRDLGTGELFF. CDR3 in DNA: TGTGCCAGCAGGGACTTGGGCACCGGGGAGCTGTTTTTT.

This clone was observed many times. The chain recombines TRBV28 with TRBJ2-5, with 9 bases aligning to TRBD2. The germline V gene has CDR1 MDHEN and CDR2 SYDVKM. The CDR3 totals 15 residues. The junction had 3 bases not matched to a gene; V was cut back by 3 bases and J by 1 base. The CDR3 sequence is CASSLFSGGQETQYF. The CDR3 DNA reads TGTGCCAGCAGTTTGTTTAGCGGGGGCCAAGAGACCCAGTACTTC.

This clone occurred once. The V gene is TRBV10-3, the J gene TRBJ1-5; 7 bases align to TRBD1. This CDR3 has 16 amino acids. V lost 2 bases and J lost 0; bases outside the gene matches: 4. In germline, CDR1 is ENHRY, CDR2 SYGVKD. CDR3 nucleotides: TGTGCCATCAGTGAGGGACAGGTTGATAGCAATCAGCCCCAGCATTTT. Amino acids: CAISEGQVDSNQPQHF.

This clone appeared a single time. Additional DNA sequences in this sample encode the identical CDR3. J is TRBJ2-7 and V is TRBV7-9; D gene unclear. The CDR3 has 13 residues. CDR1 SEHNR and CDR2 FQNEAQ come from the germline V gene (reference sequence). Trimming took off 2 bases at V and 5 bases at J, with 10 bases between the two ends. This CDR3 reads CASSLKVRDEQYF. In nucleotides, the CDR3 is TGTGCCAGCAGCTTAAAAGTCCGGGACGAGCAGTACTTC.

V and J are TRBV9 and TRBJ2-5; tentatively, D is TRBD2 (5 bases). V was shortened by 1 base and J by 3 bases, with 10 bases between the two germline ends. Germline CDR1 reads SGDLS; CDR2 reads YYNGEE. The CDR3 sequence is 14 residues long. This CDR3 is CASSVYSGEETQYF. The CDR3 nucleotides read TGTGCCAGCAGCGTATATTCCGGGGAAGAGACCCAGTACTTC.

V usage is TRBV4-1 and J usage is TRBJ1-4; unclear D gene. CDR3 size: 14 residues. V gave up 1 base and J gave up 4 bases, with 7 bases separating them. In germline, CDR1 is MGHRA, CDR2 YSYEKL. For the CDR3, the DNA is TGCGCCAGCAGCCAAGTAACGGTTAATGAAAAACTGTTTTTT. Protein product: CASSQVTVNEKLFF.

The chain carries TRBV10-3 and TRBJ2-7, with a possible D match to TRBD1 (6 bases). This CDR3 has 15 amino acids. Trimming removed 6 bases at V and 2 bases at J, with 17 bases between. Germline V lookup: CDR1 ENHRY, CDR2 SYGVKD. The DNA of the CDR3 is TGTGCCATCAGCGGAGCCCAGGGGCCTACCTACGAGCAGTACTTC. Its translation is CAISGAQGPTYEQYF.

CDR3 amino acids: CASSKPGRDGYTF. The CDR3 DNA sequence: TGTGCCAGCAGCAAACCCGGGAGAGATGGCTACACCTTC. This chain uses TRBV5-4 with TRBJ1-2; no reliable D call. CDR1 and CDR2 from the germline V gene are SGHNT and YYREEE (reference sequence). The CDR3 has 13 residues. V dropped 4 bases and J dropped 6 bases, with 13 bases sitting between them.

This chain joins TRBV2 and TRBJ2-2, with D possibly matching TRBD2 (6 bases). The CDR3 spans 14 residues. In germline, CDR1 is SNHLY, CDR2 FYNNEI. The V end lost 7 bases, the J end lost 2 bases, and 11 bases lay between the germline ends. The CDR3 is CASMRTINTGELFF. The CDR3 DNA is TGTGCCAGCATGAGGACTATAAACACCGGGGAGCTGTTTTTT. The full variable domain, in which reference TRBV2 and TRBJ2-2 provide the parts outside the CDR3, is EPEVTQTPSHQVTQMGQEVILRCVPISNHLYFYWYRQILGQKVEFLVSFYNNEISEKSEIFDDQFSVERPDGSNFTLKIRSTKLEDSAMYFCASMRTINTGELFFGEGSRLTVL.